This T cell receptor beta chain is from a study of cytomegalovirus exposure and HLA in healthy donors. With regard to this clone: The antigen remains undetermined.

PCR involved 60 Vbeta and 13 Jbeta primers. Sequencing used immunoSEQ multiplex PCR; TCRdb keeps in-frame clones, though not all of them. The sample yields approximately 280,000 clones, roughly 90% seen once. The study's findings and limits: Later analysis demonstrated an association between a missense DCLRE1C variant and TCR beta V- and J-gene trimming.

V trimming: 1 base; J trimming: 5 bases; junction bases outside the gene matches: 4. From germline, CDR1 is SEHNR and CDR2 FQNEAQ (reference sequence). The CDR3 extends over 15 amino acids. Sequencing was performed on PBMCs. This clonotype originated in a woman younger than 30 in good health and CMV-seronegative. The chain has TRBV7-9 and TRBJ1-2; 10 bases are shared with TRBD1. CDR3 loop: CASSLGQGAQYGYTF. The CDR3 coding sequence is TGTGCCAGCAGCTTAGGACAGGGGGCACAGTATGGCTACACCTTC.